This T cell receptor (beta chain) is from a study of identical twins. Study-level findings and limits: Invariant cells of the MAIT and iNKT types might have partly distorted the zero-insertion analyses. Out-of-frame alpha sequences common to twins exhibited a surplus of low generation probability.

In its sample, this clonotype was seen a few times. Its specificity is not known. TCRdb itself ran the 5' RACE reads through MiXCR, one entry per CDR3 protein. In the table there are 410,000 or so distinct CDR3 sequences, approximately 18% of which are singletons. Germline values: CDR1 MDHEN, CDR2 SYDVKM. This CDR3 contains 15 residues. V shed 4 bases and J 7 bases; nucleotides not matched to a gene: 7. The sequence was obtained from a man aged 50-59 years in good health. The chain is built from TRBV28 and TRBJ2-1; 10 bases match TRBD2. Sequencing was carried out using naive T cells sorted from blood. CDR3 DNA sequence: TGTGCCAGCAGTTGGGAGCTAGCGGGAGTTAATGAGCAGTTCTTC. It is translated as CASSWELAGVNEQFF. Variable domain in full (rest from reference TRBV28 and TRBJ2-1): DVKVTQSSRYLVKRTGEKVFLECVQDMDHENMFWYRQDPGLGLRLIYFSYDVKMKEKGDIPEGYSVSREKKERFSLILESASTNQTSMYLCASSWELAGVNEQFFGPGTRLTVL.